This TCR beta chain is from a study of T cell repertoires in cytomegalovirus infection. TCRdb redid the calling of the reads with MiXCR, one entry per CDR3 protein. The sample yields around 770,000 distinct CDR3 sequences, almost 30% seen once. This clonotype was found once. The antigen remains undetermined. Notes on the study in general: Identification of carriers of CMV plus the relevant HLA was performed using cumulative public TCR beta family frequency. Dominant in the ex vivo response were TCR beta clonotypes restricted by HLA-C and specific for CMV.

The material was cultured CD8+ T cells from PBMCs, obtained from culture after CMV antigen stimulation. The receptor's source is a human donor in good health (CMV status not recorded). Some clones in this sample may be carry-over from other donors' samples.

This chain's CDR3 is CASSEEGGSPSTEAFF. Here the CDR3 DNA reads TGTGCCAGCAGTGAGGAAGGCGGAAGCCCGAGCACTGAAGCTTTCTTT. V is TRBV2 and J is TRBJ1-1; D is ambiguous. Germline values: CDR1 SNHLY, CDR2 FYNNEI. The CDR3 is made up of 16 amino acids. Between the trimmed V and J ends, which lost 3 bases and 4 bases, there was a span of 18 bases.